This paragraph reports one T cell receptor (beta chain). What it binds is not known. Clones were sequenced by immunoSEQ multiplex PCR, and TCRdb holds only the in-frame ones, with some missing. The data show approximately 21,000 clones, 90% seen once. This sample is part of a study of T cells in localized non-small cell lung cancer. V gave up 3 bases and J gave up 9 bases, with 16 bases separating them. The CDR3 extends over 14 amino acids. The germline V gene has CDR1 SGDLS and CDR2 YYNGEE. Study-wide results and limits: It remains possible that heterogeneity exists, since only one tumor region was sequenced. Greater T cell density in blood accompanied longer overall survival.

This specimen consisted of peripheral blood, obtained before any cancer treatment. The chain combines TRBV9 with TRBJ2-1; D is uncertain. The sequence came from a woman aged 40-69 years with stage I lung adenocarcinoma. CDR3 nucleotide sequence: TGTGCCAGCAGCGGCACGGACGGAAGGTCTGAGCAGTTCTTC. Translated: CASSGTDGRSEQFF.